These T cell receptor beta chains were read from a single sample in a study of T cell responses to AZD1222 COVID-19 vaccine. Repertoires were generated with immunoSEQ multiplex PCR, while TCRdb's copy carries only in-frame clones and drops some. In the table there are 150,000 to 200,000 clones, around 89% of which are singletons. Specimen: peripheral blood, collected 28 days after the second AZD1222 dose. The receptors derive from an adult who received the AZD1222 COVID-19 vaccine. The CDR3 runs from the conserved cysteine through the conserved F or W. The D gene is left open where the match is weak. Clone size appears in some rows only: once, few, many, or a class for an expanded clone.

V	size	J	D	CDR3	DNA
TRBV7-2	NA	TRBJ2-7	TRBD1	CASKRQGDSYEQYF	TGTGCCAGCAAAAGACAGGGGGACTCCTACGAGCAGTACTTC
TRBV24-1	NA	TRBJ2-3	NA	CATRWSPLIQGISTDTQYF	TGTGCCACCAGATGGTCCCCTTTGATCCAGGGTATCAGCACAGATACGCAGTATTTT
TRBV28	NA	TRBJ1-5	NA	CASSPEGPDQPQHF	TGTGCCAGCAGCCCGGAGGGCCCAGATCAGCCCCAGCATTTT
TRBV19	NA	TRBJ2-1	NA	CASRDPGPPPNEQFF	TGTGCCAGTAGAGACCCGGGACCCCCCCCCAATGAGCAGTTCTTC
TRBV6-4	few	TRBJ2-3	TRBD2	CASSDSASGWNTQYF	TGTGCCAGCAGTGACTCGGCTAGCGGTTGGAATACGCAGTATTTT
TRBV7-2	few	TRBJ1-5	NA	CASSSGPVSNQPQHF	TGTGCCAGCAGCTCAGGACCGGTTAGCAATCAGCCCCAGCATTTT
TRBV7-7	NA	TRBJ2-3	NA	CASSFRPTDTQYF	TGTGCTAGCAGCTTTAGACCCACAGATACGCAGTATTTT
TRBV6-6	NA	TRBJ1-2	NA	CASSPEGYGYTF	TGTGCCAGCAGTCCCGAGGGTTATGGCTACACCTTC
TRBV7-9	NA	TRBJ1-2	NA	CASSPQGFGGYTF	TGTGCCAGCAGCCCGCAGGGGTTTGGAGGCTACACCTTC
TRBV6-5	NA	TRBJ2-7	NA	CASSRGPEKEQYF	TGTGCCAGCAGTCGCGGGCCAGAAAAAGAGCAGTACTTC
TRBV19	NA	TRBJ2-7	TRBD1	CASQARQGSSYEQYF	TGTGCCAGTCAAGCGCGACAGGGTAGCTCCTACGAGCAGTACTTC
TRBV5-1	NA	TRBJ2-2	NA	CASSLTRATGELFF	TGCGCCAGCAGCTTGACCAGGGCCACCGGGGAGCTGTTTTTT
TRBV28	few	TRBJ1-6	TRBD1	CASSRQGYNSPLHF	TGTGCCAGCAGCAGACAGGGTTATAATTCACCCCTCCACTTT
TRBV6-2/TRBV6-3	NA	TRBJ1-5	NA	CASSLGGRQAGSNQPQHF	TGTGCCAGCAGCCTCGGGGGGAGGCAGGCGGGAAGCAATCAGCCCCAGCATTTT
TRBV18	NA	TRBJ1-2	TRBD1	CASSPGQENYGYTF	TGTGCCAGCTCACCTGGACAGGAAAACTATGGCTACACCTTC
TRBV6-4	NA	TRBJ2-7	TRBD2	CASSASGGDEQYF	TGTGCCAGCAGTGCCTCCGGGGGGGACGAGCAGTACTTC
TRBV12-3/TRBV12-4	NA	TRBJ1-1	NA	CASSSGFGAFF	TGTGCCAGCAGTTCGGGGTTTGGAGCTTTCTTT
TRBV5-1	once	TRBJ2-2	TRBD1	CASSLGDREDTGELFF	TGCGCCAGCAGCTTGGGGGACAGGGAGGACACCGGGGAGCTGTTTTTT
TRBV7-9	NA	TRBJ2-7	NA	CASSLGAPLYEQYF	TGTGCCAGCAGCTTAGGGGCGCCACTCTACGAGCAGTACTTC
TRBV28	once	TRBJ2-3	NA	CASSLPGTEVTDTQYF	TGTGCCAGCAGTTTACCAGGGACGGAAGTCACAGATACGCAGTATTTT
TRBV5-1	NA	TRBJ1-1	NA	CASSNGQLQNTEAFF	TGCGCCAGCAGCAACGGACAGTTACAGAACACTGAAGCTTTCTTT
TRBV4-3	NA	TRBJ2-7	NA	CASSQEGSPVYEQYF	TGCGCCAGCAGCCAAGAAGGGTCCCCCGTTTACGAGCAGTACTTC
TRBV7-8	NA	TRBJ2-3	TRBD1	CASSADRGGHTDTQYF	TGTGCCAGCAGCGCCGACAGGGGTGGTCACACAGATACGCAGTATTTT
TRBV11-2	NA	TRBJ1-3	NA	CASSLALWGASGNTIYF	TGTGCCAGCAGCTTAGCCCTTTGGGGAGCATCTGGAAACACCATATATTTT
TRBV27	NA	TRBJ2-7	NA	CANSPSGQGHEQYF	NA
TRBV27	NA	TRBJ1-2	NA	CASSFSGPNGYTF	TGTGCCAGCAGTTTTTCAGGGCCCAATGGCTACACCTTC
TRBV6-2/TRBV6-3	NA	TRBJ2-7	TRBD1	CASSLGQLLEQYF	TGTGCCAGCAGTTTGGGACAGCTCCTTGAGCAGTACTTC
TRBV7-9	once	TRBJ1-2	TRBD1	CASSSQGDNNYGYTF	TGTGCCAGCAGCTCGCAGGGGGACAACAACTATGGCTACACCTTC
TRBV15	NA	TRBJ2-7	TRBD1	CATSRGGTGITYEQYF	TGTGCCACCAGCAGAGGCGGGACAGGGATAACCTACGAGCAGTACTTC
TRBV28	NA	TRBJ1-2	NA	CASSLPDAINGYTF	TGTGCCAGCAGCCTCCCGGACGCAATCAATGGCTACACCTTC
TRBV9	few	TRBJ2-1	NA	CASSGNEQFF	TGTGCCAGCAGCGGTAATGAGCAGTTCTTC
TRBV5-6	NA	TRBJ2-5	TRBD2	CASSLELRGEFLREETQYF	TGTGCCAGCAGCTTGGAGCTTCGGGGGGAGTTTCTTAGGGAAGAGACCCAGTACTTC
TRBV28	NA	TRBJ1-1	TRBD1	CASLGQGTEAFF	TGTGCCAGCCTCGGACAGGGAACTGAAGCTTTCTTT
TRBV27	once	TRBJ1-6	NA	CASSFPSYNSPLHF	TGTGCCAGCAGTTTCCCCTCCTATAATTCACCCCTCCACTTT
TRBV9	NA	TRBJ2-7	NA	CASSPRNSGYEQYF	TGTGCCAGCAGCCCCCGGAATAGCGGTTACGAGCAGTACTTC
TRBV9	once	TRBJ2-3	TRBD2	CASSVITSGSMTDTQYF	TGTGCCAGCAGCGTCATTACTAGCGGGAGTATGACAGATACGCAGTATTTT
TRBV10-1	NA	TRBJ1-5	NA	CASSECQGSVRYSNQPQHF	TGCGCCAGCAGTGAGTGCCAGGGATCGGTGAGATATAGCAATCAGCCCCAGCATTTT
TRBV6-2/TRBV6-3	NA	TRBJ1-1	NA	CASSQPEGRGNTEAFF	TGTGCCAGCAGTCAACCGGAGGGCAGGGGGAACACTGAAGCTTTCTTT
TRBV7-9	NA	TRBJ1-2	NA	CASSLTGYGYTF	TGTGCCAGCAGCTTAACAGGGTATGGCTACACCTTC
TRBV9	NA	TRBJ1-6	TRBD1	CASSGTGNNSPLHF	TGTGCCAGCAGCGGGACAGGGAATAATTCACCCCTCCACTTT
TRBV19	NA	TRBJ1-2	TRBD1	CASSLPQGARGGYTF	TGTGCCAGTAGTCTCCCTCAGGGGGCGCGCGGTGGCTACACCTTC